The rows below give T cell receptor beta chains drawn from one sample of a study of radiation and T cells in renal cell carcinoma. Data came from immunoSEQ multiplex PCR; TCRdb stores just in-frame clones and leaves some out. The repertoire has about 150,000 clones, 65% to 90% of them found once; the top ten carry less than 20%. This specimen consisted of blood, obtained from a patient whose treatment included radiotherapy and nephrectomy. These receptors all come from a woman aged 45-59 years with renal cell carcinoma. The CDR3 runs from the conserved cysteine through the conserved F or W. The order of the fields is clone size, J gene, D gene, V gene, CDR3 protein, CDR3 DNA. A D gene is named only where the DNA matches it firmly. A clone size is listed for some rows: how often the clone was seen (once, few, many), or a class if it is expanded.

abundance: -; j_gene: TRBJ1-5; d_gene: -; v_gene: TRBV7-2; CDR3aa: CASSYVSNQPQHF; CDR3nt: TGTGCCAGCAGCTATGTTAGCAATCAGCCCCAGCATTTT
abundance: few; j_gene: TRBJ1-5; d_gene: -; v_gene: TRBV29-1; CDR3aa: CSVGGNGDQPQHF; CDR3nt: TGCAGCGTTGGGGGGAATGGCGATCAGCCCCAGCATTTT
abundance: -; j_gene: TRBJ2-5; d_gene: TRBD1; v_gene: TRBV29-1; CDR3aa: CSGSYGQGHQETQYF; CDR3nt: TGCAGCGGGTCCTACGGACAGGGGCATCAAGAGACCCAGTACTTC
abundance: -; j_gene: TRBJ1-4; d_gene: -; v_gene: TRBV6-6; CDR3aa: CASRQTGMTNEKLFF; CDR3nt: TGTGCCAGCAGACAGACCGGGATGACTAATGAAAAACTGTTTTTT
abundance: -; j_gene: TRBJ2-5; d_gene: -; v_gene: TRBV19; CDR3aa: CASSINTGTKETQYF; CDR3nt: TGTGCCAGTAGTATAAATACCGGGACCAAAGAGACCCAGTACTTC
abundance: -; j_gene: TRBJ1-2; d_gene: TRBD1; v_gene: TRBV28; CDR3aa: CASSRDRAGGYTF; CDR3nt: TGTGCCAGCAGTCGGGACAGGGCCGGTGGCTACACCTTC
abundance: -; j_gene: TRBJ1-1; d_gene: -; v_gene: TRBV6-4; CDR3aa: CASSSAGENTEAFF; CDR3nt: TGTGCCAGCAGTTCCGCCGGAGAGAACACTGAAGCTTTCTTT
abundance: -; j_gene: TRBJ1-3; d_gene: -; v_gene: TRBV10-3; CDR3aa: CAITPGGGVGNTIYF; CDR3nt: TGTGCCATCACTCCGGGAGGGGGGGTCGGAAACACCATATATTTT
abundance: -; j_gene: TRBJ1-2; d_gene: TRBD1; v_gene: TRBV28; CDR3aa: CASSSPGQGTPYGYTF; CDR3nt: TGTGCCAGCAGTTCTCCTGGACAGGGTACTCCCTATGGCTACACCTTC
abundance: -; j_gene: TRBJ1-5; d_gene: -; v_gene: TRBV18; CDR3aa: CASSLSGPSNQPQHF; CDR3nt: TGTGCCAGCTCACTTTCGGGCCCTAGCAATCAGCCCCAGCATTTT
abundance: -; j_gene: TRBJ2-7; d_gene: -; v_gene: TRBV7-2; CDR3aa: CASSLGLFSYEQYF; CDR3nt: TGTGCCAGCAGCTTGGGCCTGTTCTCCTACGAGCAGTACTTC
abundance: -; j_gene: TRBJ2-7; d_gene: TRBD2; v_gene: TRBV5-1; CDR3aa: CASSLEGREPSYEQYF; CDR3nt: TGCGCCAGCAGCTTGGAGGGGCGGGAGCCTTCCTACGAGCAGTACTTC
abundance: -; j_gene: TRBJ1-6; d_gene: TRBD1; v_gene: TRBV4-2; CDR3aa: CASSLSQGAYNSPLHF; CDR3nt: TGTGCCAGCAGCCTATCACAGGGGGCTTATAATTCACCCCTCCACTTT
abundance: -; j_gene: TRBJ2-2; d_gene: TRBD2; v_gene: TRBV9; CDR3aa: CASSTQLAGGQNTGELFF; CDR3nt: TGTGCCAGCAGCACCCAGCTAGCGGGGGGGCAAAACACCGGGGAGCTGTTTTTT
abundance: once; j_gene: TRBJ2-1; d_gene: TRBD2; v_gene: TRBV6-4; CDR3aa: CASSPRQAGAYNEQFF; CDR3nt: TGTGCCAGCAGCCCCCGGCAGGCGGGAGCCTACAATGAGCAGTTCTTC
abundance: -; j_gene: TRBJ1-2; d_gene: -; v_gene: TRBV28; CDR3aa: CASSSDGDSWVNYGYTF; CDR3nt: TGTGCCAGCAGTTCCGACGGTGACAGTTGGGTTAACTATGGCTACACCTTC
abundance: -; j_gene: TRBJ2-3; d_gene: -; v_gene: TRBV9; CDR3aa: CASSAWGGTQYF; CDR3nt: TGTGCCAGCAGCGCTTGGGGAGGTACGCAGTATTTT
abundance: -; j_gene: TRBJ1-5; d_gene: TRBD1; v_gene: TRBV28; CDR3aa: CASRTGENQPQHF; CDR3nt: TGTGCCAGCAGGACAGGGGAGAATCAGCCCCAGCATTTT
abundance: -; j_gene: TRBJ1-2; d_gene: -; v_gene: TRBV5-1; CDR3aa: CASRRDRGDYGYTF; CDR3nt: TGCGCCAGCCGGAGAGATCGGGGGGACTATGGCTACACCTTC
abundance: few; j_gene: TRBJ1-5; d_gene: -; v_gene: TRBV19; CDR3aa: CASSIVSEGREPQHF; CDR3nt: TGTGCCAGTAGTATTGTTTCTGAGGGGCGCGAGCCCCAGCATTTT
abundance: -; j_gene: TRBJ2-2; d_gene: TRBD1; v_gene: TRBV10-3; CDR3aa: CAIRSPGQGDTGELFF; CDR3nt: TGTGCCATCAGATCCCCGGGACAGGGAGACACCGGGGAGCTGTTTTTT
abundance: -; j_gene: TRBJ2-3; d_gene: -; v_gene: TRBV29-1; CDR3aa: CSAFAFIHGTDTQYF; CDR3nt: TGCAGCGCCTTCGCCTTTATTCACGGCACAGATACGCAGTATTTT
abundance: -; j_gene: TRBJ2-3; d_gene: TRBD2; v_gene: TRBV6-5; CDR3aa: CASTQAGGQSDTQYF; CDR3nt: TGTGCCAGCACCCAAGCGGGGGGGCAGTCTGATACGCAGTATTTT
abundance: -; j_gene: TRBJ1-6; d_gene: TRBD1; v_gene: TRBV5-1; CDR3aa: CASSAEASGGASPLHF; CDR3nt: TGTGCCAGCAGCGCGGAAGCCTCAGGGGGCGCTTCACCCCTCCACTTT
abundance: -; j_gene: TRBJ1-3; d_gene: -; v_gene: TRBV19; CDR3aa: CASSMARTSGGNTIYF; CDR3nt: TGTGCCAGTAGTATGGCGCGAACCTCGGGTGGAAACACCATATATTTT
abundance: -; j_gene: TRBJ2-1; d_gene: TRBD2; v_gene: TRBV15; CDR3aa: CATSRDVGSGGPSYNEQFF; CDR3nt: TGTGCCACCAGCAGAGATGTGGGTAGCGGGGGGCCTTCCTACAATGAGCAGTTCTTC
abundance: -; j_gene: TRBJ1-3; d_gene: -; v_gene: TRBV7-2; CDR3aa: CASSLAIPDRAGNTIYF; CDR3nt: TGTGCCAGCAGCTTAGCCATTCCGGACCGAGCTGGAAACACCATATATTTT
abundance: -; j_gene: TRBJ2-1; d_gene: TRBD2; v_gene: TRBV9; CDR3aa: CASSVGVGVAGGRYNEQFF; CDR3nt: TGTGCCAGCAGCGTAGGGGTTGGGGTAGCGGGAGGTAGATACAATGAGCAGTTCTTC
abundance: -; j_gene: TRBJ1-2; d_gene: TRBD1; v_gene: TRBV7-2; CDR3aa: CASSLPDSGQGPHGYTF; CDR3nt: TGTGCCAGCAGCTTACCCGACTCAGGACAGGGACCCCATGGCTACACCTTC
abundance: -; j_gene: TRBJ2-3; d_gene: TRBD1; v_gene: TRBV7-2; CDR3aa: CASSSPGTGNVHF; CDR3nt: TGTGCCAGCAGCTCCCCCGGGACAGGGAATGTACATTTT
abundance: once; j_gene: TRBJ1-5; d_gene: TRBD1; v_gene: TRBV27; CDR3aa: CASSRTGPNQPQHF; CDR3nt: TGTGCCAGCAGTAGGACAGGGCCCAATCAGCCCCAGCATTTT
abundance: -; j_gene: TRBJ2-7; d_gene: -; v_gene: TRBV28; CDR3aa: CASSFVGLSYEQYF; CDR3nt: TGTGCCAGCAGTTTCGTGGGACTTTCCTACGAGCAGTACTTC
abundance: -; j_gene: TRBJ2-2; d_gene: -; v_gene: TRBV7-2; CDR3aa: CASSLKSEQDTGELFF; CDR3nt: TGTGCCAGCAGCTTAAAGTCAGAACAGGACACCGGGGAGCTGTTTTTT
abundance: -; j_gene: TRBJ2-5; d_gene: -; v_gene: TRBV2; CDR3aa: CASLGSPQETQYF; CDR3nt: TGTGCCAGTCTTGGATCCCCTCAAGAGACCCAGTACTTC
abundance: -; j_gene: TRBJ2-4; d_gene: TRBD1; v_gene: TRBV7-2; CDR3aa: CASSLDRTGGDIQYF; CDR3nt: TGTGCCAGCAGCTTAGACCGGACAGGGGGGGACATTCAGTACTTC
abundance: -; j_gene: TRBJ1-3; d_gene: -; v_gene: TRBV5-1; CDR3aa: CASCPVPTTGNTIYF; CDR3nt: TGCGCCAGTTGCCCCGTTCCCACGACTGGAAACACCATATATTTT
abundance: -; j_gene: TRBJ2-1; d_gene: TRBD2; v_gene: TRBV6-5; CDR3aa: CASRIGRGGNEQFF; CDR3nt: TGTGCCAGCAGGATAGGACGGGGAGGGAATGAGCAGTTCTTC
abundance: -; j_gene: TRBJ1-2; d_gene: -; v_gene: TRBV30; CDR3aa: CAWSSEGYGYTF; CDR3nt: TGTGCCTGGAGTTCGGAAGGGTATGGCTACACCTTC
abundance: few; j_gene: TRBJ2-7; d_gene: -; v_gene: TRBV29-1; CDR3aa: CSVETDRGYEQYF; CDR3nt: TGCAGCGTTGAAACCGACAGAGGCTACGAGCAGTACTTC
abundance: -; j_gene: TRBJ1-1; d_gene: -; v_gene: TRBV7-2; CDR3aa: CASSLGRENTEAFF; CDR3nt: TGTGCCAGCAGCTTAGGACGGGAAAACACTGAAGCTTTCTTT
abundance: once; j_gene: TRBJ2-3; d_gene: -; v_gene: TRBV19; CDR3aa: CASRDTDTQYF; CDR3nt: TGTGCCAGTAGGGATACAGATACGCAGTATTTT
abundance: -; j_gene: TRBJ2-2; d_gene: TRBD1; v_gene: TRBV15; CDR3aa: CATSGRGLYNGELFF; CDR3nt: TGTGCCACCAGCGGCAGGGGGCTTTATAACGGGGAGCTGTTTTTT
abundance: -; j_gene: TRBJ2-5; d_gene: -; v_gene: TRBV9; CDR3aa: CASSVGFAEETQYF; CDR3nt: TGTGCCAGCAGCGTAGGGTTCGCCGAAGAGACCCAGTACTTC
abundance: -; j_gene: TRBJ1-1; d_gene: TRBD1; v_gene: TRBV6-5; CDR3aa: CASSSWDRLNTEAFF; CDR3nt: TGTGCCAGCAGTTCTTGGGACAGGCTGAACACTGAAGCTTTCTTT
abundance: -; j_gene: TRBJ1-2; d_gene: -; v_gene: TRBV5-6; CDR3aa: CASSLAAREFLYGYTF; CDR3nt: TGTGCCAGCAGCTTGGCTGCCAGGGAGTTTCTCTATGGCTACACCTTC
abundance: few; j_gene: TRBJ1-2; d_gene: TRBD1; v_gene: TRBV19; CDR3aa: CASSRTGSNYGYTF; CDR3nt: TGTGCCAGTAGTAGGACAGGGTCAAACTATGGCTACACCTTC
abundance: -; j_gene: TRBJ1-2; d_gene: -; v_gene: TRBV7-9; CDR3aa: CASSPRQSNYGYTF; CDR3nt: TGTGCCAGCAGCCCACGACAGAGTAACTATGGCTACACCTTC
abundance: few; j_gene: TRBJ2-1; d_gene: -; v_gene: TRBV9; CDR3aa: CASSVGLTHPDEQFF; CDR3nt: TGTGCCAGCAGCGTAGGACTCACACATCCGGATGAGCAGTTCTTC
abundance: -; j_gene: TRBJ2-7; d_gene: -; v_gene: TRBV18; CDR3aa: CASSVGEAYEQYF; CDR3nt: TGTGCCAGCTCAGTAGGGGAGGCCTACGAGCAGTACTTC
abundance: -; j_gene: TRBJ1-6; d_gene: -; v_gene: TRBV28; CDR3aa: CASRYPSSSYNSPLHF; CDR3nt: TGTGCCAGCAGGTACCCGTCCAGCTCCTATAATTCACCCCTCCACTTT
abundance: -; j_gene: TRBJ2-6; d_gene: -; v_gene: TRBV5-1; CDR3aa: CASIPGVPGANVLTF; CDR3nt: TGCGCCAGCATCCCGGGGGTCCCCGGGGCCAACGTCCTGACTTTC
abundance: -; j_gene: TRBJ1-1; d_gene: TRBD1; v_gene: TRBV10-1; CDR3aa: CASSESAGGDTEAFF; CDR3nt: TGCGCCAGCAGTGAGTCGGCAGGGGGAGACACTGAAGCTTTCTTT
abundance: -; j_gene: TRBJ2-3; d_gene: -; v_gene: TRBV10-3; CDR3aa: CATETGLGDTQYF; CDR3nt: TGTGCCACCGAGACAGGCCTGGGAGATACGCAGTATTTT